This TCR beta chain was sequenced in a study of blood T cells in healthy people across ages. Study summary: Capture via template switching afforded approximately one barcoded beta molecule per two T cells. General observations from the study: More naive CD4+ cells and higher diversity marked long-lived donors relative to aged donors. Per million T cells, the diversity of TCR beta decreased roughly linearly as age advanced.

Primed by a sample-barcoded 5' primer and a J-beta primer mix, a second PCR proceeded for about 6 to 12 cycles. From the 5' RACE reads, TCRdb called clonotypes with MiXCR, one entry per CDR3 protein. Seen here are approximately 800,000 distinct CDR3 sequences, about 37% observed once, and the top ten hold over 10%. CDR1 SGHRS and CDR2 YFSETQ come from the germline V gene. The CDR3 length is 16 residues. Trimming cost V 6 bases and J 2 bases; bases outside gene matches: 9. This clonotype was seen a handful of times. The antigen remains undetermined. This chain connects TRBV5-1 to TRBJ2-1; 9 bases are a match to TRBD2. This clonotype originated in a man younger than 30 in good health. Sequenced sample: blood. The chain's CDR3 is CASKREAGGPYNEQFF. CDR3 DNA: TGCGCCAGCAAAAGAGAAGCGGGGGGCCCCTACAATGAGCAGTTCTTC.